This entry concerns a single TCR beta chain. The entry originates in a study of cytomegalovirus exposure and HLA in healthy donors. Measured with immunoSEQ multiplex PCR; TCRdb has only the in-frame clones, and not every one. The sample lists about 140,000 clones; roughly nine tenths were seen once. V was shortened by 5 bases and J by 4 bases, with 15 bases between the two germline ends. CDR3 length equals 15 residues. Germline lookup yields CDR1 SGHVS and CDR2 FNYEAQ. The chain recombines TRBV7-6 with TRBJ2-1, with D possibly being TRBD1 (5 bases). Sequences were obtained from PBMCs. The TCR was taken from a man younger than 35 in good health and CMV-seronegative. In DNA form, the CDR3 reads TGTGCCAGCAGCCCCGAAGACAGCCTTTACAATGAGCAGTTCTTC. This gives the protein CASSPEDSLYNEQFF.